The clone carrying this TCR beta chain occurred a few times. The antigen is not known. This CDR3 contains 13 residues. Trimming pared 9 bases from V and 6 bases from J, leaving 18 bases between. The germline gives CDR1 SGHDN, CDR2 FVKESK. This record comes from a study of blood T cells in healthy people across ages. Broader study findings: TCR beta diversity, measured per million T cells, fell in a roughly linear way with age.

Isolating PBMCs gave at least 7 million of these cells per sample. Per sample, no less than 6 micrograms of total RNA were extracted. Through a sample-barcoded 5' primer and a J-beta primer mix, a second PCR was run for roughly 7 to 11 cycles. Each cDNA molecule, via a template-switch adaptor with 12 random nucleotides, was tagged. TCRdb re-derived calls from the 5' RACE reads in MiXCR, one entry per CDR3 protein. The data contain around 1.5 million distinct CDR3 sequences, roughly 30% of them singletons. The chain has TRBV14 and TRBJ2-7, with D unresolved. Material for sequencing was blood. The source is a woman aged 25 to 45 in good health. The DNA of the CDR3 is TGTGCCAGTAGACATCCCCCATCTTCCGAGCAGTACTTC. This gives the protein CASRHPPSSEQYF.